The rows below give T cell receptor beta chains drawn from one sample of a study of blood T cell repertoires in COVID-19. Profiled with immunoSEQ multiplex PCR; TCRdb holds only in-frame clones, not every one. The sample has about 150,000 clones, more than 75% seen once. The specimen was peripheral blood. All receptors derive from a man between 65 and 80 years old with acute or convalescent COVID-19. The CDR3 runs from the conserved cysteine through the conserved F or W. The order of the fields is J gene, V gene, D gene, clone size, CDR3 protein, CDR3 DNA. D genes are given only for firm matches. A row's size may be missing; if present it is once, few, many or a size class.

>TRBJ1-2|TRBV6-5|NA|NA
CASSYGGSREARGYTF
TGTGCCAGCAGTTACGGGGGCTCCCGCGAAGCGAGGGGCTACACCTTC
>TRBJ1-1|TRBV7-2|TRBD1|NA
CASSPGQANTEAFF
TGTGCCAGCAGCCCCGGACAGGCGAACACTGAAGCTTTCTTT
>TRBJ1-1|TRBV19|NA|NA
CASNLGGNTEAFF
TGTGCCAGTAATCTGGGGGGGAACACTGAAGCTTTCTTT
>TRBJ2-7|TRBV6-5|TRBD1|NA
CASSYWDRGVEQYF
TGTGCCAGCAGTTATTGGGACAGGGGAGTCGAGCAGTACTTC
>TRBJ1-6|TRBV7-9|NA|few
CASSREYNSPLHF
TGTGCCAGCAGCCGGGAGTATAATTCACCCCTCCACTTT
>TRBJ1-6|TRBV11-2|TRBD1|few
CASSVQGAVWSPLHF
TGTGCCAGCAGCGTCCAGGGGGCGGTTTGGTCACCCCTCCACTTT
>TRBJ2-1|TRBV4-1|TRBD1|NA
CASSGQGAYNEQFF
TGCGCCAGCAGCGGACAGGGTGCCTACAATGAGCAGTTCTTC
>TRBJ2-2|TRBV7-8|NA|NA
CASSPHGTANTGELFF
TGTGCCAGCAGCCCTCATGGGACTGCGAACACCGGGGAGCTGTTTTTT
>TRBJ1-2|TRBV5-1|TRBD1|NA
CASSLVGQLLYGYTF
TGCGCCAGCAGCTTGGTGGGACAGCTTCTCTATGGCTACACCTTC
>TRBJ2-2|TRBV5-1|TRBD2|NA
CASSPGTSTGELFF
TGCGCCAGCAGCCCCGGGACTAGTACCGGGGAGCTGTTTTTT
>TRBJ2-1|TRBV7-2|NA|many
CASSLTAQNEQFF
TGTGCCAGCAGCTTAACCGCCCAGAATGAGCAGTTCTTC
>TRBJ2-7|TRBV6-2/TRBV6-3|TRBD1|NA
CASSPRGRGPKGLYEQYF
TGTGCCAGCAGTCCCCGGGGCAGGGGGCCTAAAGGGCTCTACGAGCAGTACTTC
>TRBJ1-5|TRBV4-1|NA|once
CASSQEPRIQPQHF
TGCGCCAGCAGCCAAGAGCCCAGGATTCAGCCCCAGCATTTT
>TRBJ1-1|TRBV18|TRBD1|NA
CASSPGKGANTEAFF
TGTGCCAGCTCACCGGGGAAGGGGGCGAACACTGAAGCTTTCTTT
>TRBJ2-7|TRBV21-1|NA|NA
CASRNVPHYSGRTTYEQYF
TGTGCCAGCAGGAACGTACCCCACTATAGCGGGAGAACCACCTACGAGCAGTACTTC
>TRBJ1-1|TRBV5-1|NA|NA
CASSPGWGENTEAFF
TGCGCCAGCAGCCCTGGTTGGGGGGAGAACACTGAAGCTTTCTTT
>TRBJ2-1|TRBV29-1|TRBD2|NA
CSAPTSGVYNEQFF
TGCAGCGCACCGACTAGCGGAGTATACAATGAGCAGTTCTTC
>TRBJ2-7|TRBV5-1|TRBD1|once
CASSSGGGQGGEQYF
TGCGCCAGCAGTTCTGGCGGGGGACAGGGTGGCGAGCAGTACTTC
>TRBJ1-5|TRBV30|NA|once
CAWNGGSGGQPQHF
TGTGCCTGGAACGGGGGTAGTGGGGGTCAGCCCCAGCATTTT
>TRBJ2-1|TRBV3-1/TRBV3-2|TRBD2|NA
CASTMISGGANEQFF
TGTGCCAGCACTATGATAAGCGGGGGGGCGAATGAGCAGTTCTTC
>TRBJ1-2|TRBV6-1|NA|once
CASSDLLAAVTIKIGGYTF
TGTGCCAGCAGTGACTTGTTGGCAGCGGTAACGATTAAAATCGGAGGCTACACCTTC
>TRBJ1-2|TRBV18|TRBD1|NA
CASSDLGRGDYGYTF
TGTGCCAGCTCAGACCTGGGCAGGGGGGACTATGGCTACACCTTC
>TRBJ2-2|TRBV19|TRBD1|NA
CASSFRDRGIGELFF
TGTGCCAGTAGTTTCCGGGACAGGGGGATCGGGGAGCTGTTTTTT
>TRBJ2-3|TRBV13|TRBD2|NA
CASSPGLAGVEDTQYF
TGTGCCAGCAGTCCCGGACTAGCGGGGGTGGAGGATACGCAGTATTTT
>TRBJ1-4|TRBV7-6|NA|NA
CASSLDPGEKLFF
TGTGCCAGCAGCTTAGACCCCGGGGAAAAACTGTTTTTT
>TRBJ2-5|TRBV5-1|NA|NA
CASSLAAGLQETQYF
TGCGCCAGCAGCTTGGCGGCAGGACTCCAAGAGACCCAGTACTTC
>TRBJ2-7|TRBV18|TRBD1|once
CASSSGGGQGAPSSYEQYF
TGTGCCAGCTCCTCTGGTGGGGGACAGGGGGCCCCGAGCTCCTACGAGCAGTACTTC
>TRBJ2-7|TRBV12-3/TRBV12-4|NA|NA
CASSFSGEQYF
TGTGCCAGCAGTTTCAGCGGTGAGCAGTACTTC
>TRBJ2-1|TRBV20-1|NA|NA
CSASDNIYNEQFF
TGCAGTGCTAGTGATAATATCTACAATGAGCAGTTCTTC
>TRBJ1-2|TRBV3-1/TRBV3-2|NA|once
CASSQMTASNYGYTF
TGTGCCAGCAGCCAAATGACAGCCTCTAACTATGGCTACACCTTC
>TRBJ1-1|TRBV6-2/TRBV6-3|NA|NA
CAGSFWADTEAFF
TGTGCCGGCAGTTTCTGGGCTGACACTGAAGCTTTCTTT
>TRBJ2-3|TRBV28|TRBD2|NA
CASSLSRGGIDTQYF
TGTGCCAGCAGTTTAAGTCGCGGGGGAATAGATACGCAGTATTTT
>TRBJ2-6|TRBV27|TRBD1|NA
CASSLRGRPGSGANVLTF
TGTGCCAGCAGTCTCAGGGGGCGCCCAGGTTCTGGGGCCAACGTCCTGACTTTC
>TRBJ1-4|TRBV5-5|TRBD1|NA
CASSLHHPGTGVGEKLFF
TGTGCCAGCAGCTTGCACCATCCCGGGACAGGGGTGGGTGAAAAACTGTTTTTT
>TRBJ1-1|TRBV5-4|TRBD1|NA
CASSVTGGADEAFF
TGTGCCAGCAGCGTGACAGGGGGTGCTGATGAAGCTTTCTTT
>TRBJ2-7|TRBV27|NA|medium-sized
CASSFSDSFYYEQYF
TGTGCCAGCAGTTTTTCGGACAGCTTTTACTACGAGCAGTACTTC
>TRBJ2-7|TRBV11-2|NA|NA
CASATVSSYEQYF
TGTGCCAGCGCGACTGTCAGCTCCTACGAGCAGTACTTC
>TRBJ1-1|TRBV7-8|NA|once
CASSLEQPNTEAFF
TGTGCCAGCAGCTTAGAACAGCCGAACACTGAAGCTTTCTTT
>TRBJ1-2|TRBV28|TRBD1|NA
CASSSTGNYGYTF
TGTGCCAGCAGCTCGACAGGGAACTATGGCTACACCTTC
>TRBJ1-5|TRBV19|NA|NA
CASSPAGFRQPQHF
TGTGCCAGTAGCCCGGCAGGGTTTCGGCAGCCCCAGCATTTT
>TRBJ2-2|TRBV5-1|TRBD1|NA
CASSWRVQGGPGELFF
TGCGCCAGCAGCTGGAGGGTACAGGGGGGACCCGGGGAGCTGTTTTTT
>TRBJ1-3|TRBV6-2/TRBV6-3|NA|NA
CASSYVAGDSVSGNTIYF
TGTGCCAGCAGTTACGTGGCTGGGGACTCCGTCTCTGGAAACACCATATATTTT
>TRBJ1-4|TRBV5-1|NA|NA
CASSPDSPIEKLFF
TGCGCCAGCAGCCCGGACAGCCCAATAGAAAAACTGTTTTTT
>TRBJ1-2|TRBV29-1|NA|once
CSAEPDSAPYGYTF
TGCAGCGCTGAACCGGACAGCGCACCCTATGGCTACACCTTC
>TRBJ2-2|TRBV28|TRBD2|NA
CASFLAGGANTGELFF
TGTGCCAGCTTTTTAGCGGGAGGCGCGAACACCGGGGAGCTGTTTTTT
>TRBJ2-7|TRBV11-2|TRBD2|NA
CASSLDRVAGRSWGKQYF
TGTGCCAGCAGCTTAGATCGCGTAGCGGGGAGGTCCTGGGGTAAGCAGTACTTC
>TRBJ1-5|TRBV28|NA|NA
CASRSGNQPQHF
TGTGCCAGCAGGAGCGGGAATCAGCCCCAGCATTTT
>TRBJ2-1|TRBV3-1/TRBV3-2|NA|NA
CASSKTHLRNNDQFF
TGTGCCAGCAGCAAGACACACCTCCGCAACAATGACCAGTTCTTC
>TRBJ2-7|TRBV18|NA|NA
CASSPPGGGTYEQYF
TGTGCCAGCTCACCACCGGGAGGGGGGACCTACGAGCAGTACTTC
>TRBJ1-4|TRBV28|NA|NA
CASSRAATGGEKLFF
TGTGCCAGCAGTCGTGCGGCAACGGGAGGCGAAAAACTGTTTTTT
>TRBJ2-5|TRBV5-1|TRBD2|NA
CASSLALAGRETQYF
TGCGCCAGCAGCTTGGCCCTAGCGGGGAGAGAGACCCAGTACTTC
>TRBJ1-3|TRBV15|NA|NA
CATSRAQGNMPLSSGNTIYF
TGTGCCACCAGCAGGGCCCAGGGAAACATGCCTCTAAGCTCTGGAAACACCATATATTTT
>TRBJ1-5|TRBV28|TRBD1|NA
CASRDRAGHNQPQHF
TGTGCCAGCCGGGACAGGGCTGGGCACAATCAGCCCCAGCATTTT
>TRBJ1-6|TRBV19|TRBD1|NA
CASSTTGVRTLHF
TGTGCCAGTAGTACCACAGGGGTGAGAACCCTCCACTTT
>TRBJ2-2|TRBV18|NA|NA
CASSPGGPNTGELFF
TGTGCCAGCTCACCGGGGGGACCGAACACCGGGGAGCTGTTTTTT
>TRBJ2-1|TRBV5-1|TRBD2|NA
CASSLPRTSGGTDYNEQFF
TGCGCCAGCAGCTTGCCCCGGACTAGCGGGGGTACAGACTACAATGAGCAGTTCTTC
>TRBJ2-5|TRBV28|NA|NA
CASSLPVDRGTQYF
TGTGCCAGCAGTTTGCCCGTAGACCGGGGGACCCAGTACTTC
>TRBJ2-7|TRBV29-1|TRBD1|NA
CSVVRQGTLYEQYF
TGCAGCGTGGTTCGACAGGGGACCCTCTACGAGCAGTACTTC